Following are 7 T cell receptor beta chains from one sample sequenced in a study of sequential checkpoint blockade in melanoma. TCRdb's table, derived via immunoSEQ multiplex PCR, lists solely in-frame clones and lacks some. The sample has 40,000 or so clones; roughly four fifths are singletons. Treatment given: randomized to nivolumab then ipilimumab (arm A) or the reverse (arm B). The sample consisted of CD8+ T cells sorted from blood (inferred from file names), taken from a patient given nivolumab and ipilimumab in sequence. Receptors were obtained from a human donor with melanoma.

This chain connects TRBV28 to TRBJ2-7, with D unclear. Between the trimmed V and J ends, which lost 7 bases and 2 bases, there was a span of 18 bases. The CDR3 is made up of 15 amino acids. Per germline, CDR1 MDHEN and CDR2 SYDVKM. The chain's CDR3 is CASTPLVGGTYEQYF. CDR3 DNA: TGTGCCAGCACCCCCCTAGTCGGCGGAACCTACGAGCAGTACTTC.

This chain connects TRBV4-1 to TRBJ2-7; TRBD1 agrees at 10 bases. Trimming at V came to 8 bases and at J to 6 bases, leaving 13 bases not matched to a gene. Germline V gene sequence: CDR1 MGHRA, CDR2 YSYEKL. The length of the CDR3 is 15 residues. In nucleotides, the CDR3 is TGCGCCAGCTCTTTCTCCGGGACAGGGGATGCCGAGCAGTACTTC. The encoded protein is CASSFSGTGDAEQYF.

The chain uses TRBV4-2 and TRBJ2-3; 9 bases are shared with TRBD1. Per the germline V gene, CDR1 is LGHNA and CDR2 is YNFKEQ. V dropped 0 bases and J dropped 3; count of bases not matched to a gene: 7. This CDR3 is 17 amino acids long. Here the CDR3 reads CASSQEGTGSGTDTQYF. CDR3 DNA: TGTGCCAGCAGCCAAGAAGGGACAGGGTCTGGGACAGATACGCAGTATTTT.

The V gene is TRBV28, the J gene TRBJ1-1; TRBD1 aligns across 7 bases. CDR3 length: 15 residues. CDR1 is MDHEN, CDR2 SYDVKM, per germline. The trim removed 5 bases at V and 0 bases at J, leaving 6 bases unmatched. CDR3 in amino acids: CASSPPGTVNTEAFF. CDR3 sequence (DNA): TGTGCCAGCAGTCCTCCCGGGACAGTGAACACTGAAGCTTTCTTT.

The chain joins TRBV9 to TRBJ2-1, with 8 positions matching TRBD2. J lost 0 bases, V lost 7 bases, and 3 bases had no gene match. The CDR3 is 14 amino acids. Per germline, CDR1 SGDLS and CDR2 YYNGEE. The CDR3 nucleotides read TGTGCCAGCGAGGGACTAGACTCCTACAATGAGCAGTTCTTC. Translating gives CASEGLDSYNEQFF.

This rearrangement joins TRBV5-1 to TRBJ2-7; the match to TRBD1 covers 8 bases. With V trimmed by 0 bases and J by 5 bases, 4 bases remained unmatched. The CDR3 consists of 14 residues. The germline CDR1 and CDR2 sequences are SGHRS and YFSETQ. Here the CDR3 DNA reads TGCGCCAGCAGCTTGGTGACAGGGGCAAACGAGCAGTACTTC. It yields the protein CASSLVTGANEQYF. The complete variable domain, with remaining parts taken from reference TRBV5-1 and TRBJ2-7, reads KAGVTQTPRYLIKTRGQQVTLSCSPISGHRSVSWYQQTPGQGLQFLFEYFSETQRNKGNFPGRFSGRQFSNSRSEMNVSTLELGDSALYLCASSLVTGANEQYFGPGTRLTVT.

The chain has TRBV6-4 and TRBJ1-2; tentatively, D is TRBD1 (5 bases). V was shortened by 2 bases and J by 0 bases, with 13 bases between the two germline ends. Looked up from germline, CDR1 is MRHNA and CDR2 is SNTAGT. This CDR3 spans 16 amino acids. CDR3 DNA sequence: TGTGCCAGCAGTGACCATACGGAGGGGACTAACTATGGCTACACCTTC. The encoded protein is CASSDHTEGTNYGYTF.